The 5 T cell receptor beta chains reported below all come from one sample, sequenced in a study of control samples from healthy donors and cancer patients. Libraries were prepared by immunoSEQ multiplex PCR; TCRdb keeps only in-frame clonotypes and omits some of them. In the table there are about 100,000 clones, over 85% of which are singletons. The source material was blood. Every receptor here comes from a human donor in good health. The donor label of this sample is uncertain.

This chain links TRBV9 with TRBJ1-1, with D possibly TRBD1 on 5 matching bases. Trimming shortened V by 4 bases and J by 8 bases, and 12 bases separated the two germline ends. The germline V gene encodes CDR1 SGDLS and CDR2 YYNGEE. This CDR3 spans 12 amino acids. The DNA of the CDR3 is TGTGCCAGCAGCCCCCAGGGCGGCGAAGCTTTCTTT. This gives the protein CASSPQGGEAFF.

The chain employs TRBV3-1 (or the pseudogene TRBV3-2) and TRBJ1-4; no firm D call. Per the germline V gene, CDR1 is LGHDT and CDR2 is YNNKEL (reference sequence). This CDR3 is 12 amino acids long. V was clipped by 8 bases and J by 4 bases, with 8 bases between them. The CDR3 protein is CASCGYNEKLFF. The DNA of the CDR3 is TGTGCCAGCTGTGGGTATAATGAAAAACTGTTTTTT.

The count of this clone is one. The CDR3 region has the DNA TGTGCCAGCAGTTTGATCTATGAGCAGTTCTTC. Translation gives CASSLIYEQFF. V gene TRBV28 combines with J gene TRBJ2-1; unclear D gene. V was clipped by 3 bases and J by 8 bases, with 5 bases between them. Germline values: CDR1 MDHEN, CDR2 SYDVKM. The CDR3 has 11 residues.

This rearrangement joins TRBV5-6 to TRBJ1-2, with D perhaps TRBD1 (5 bases). Trimming pared 6 bases from V and 0 bases from J, leaving 12 bases between. CDR1 is SGHDT and CDR2 is YYEEEE in the germline V gene. The CDR3 covers 14 residues. This chain's CDR3 is CASIRGASNYGYTF. For the CDR3, the DNA is TGTGCCAGCATACGCGGGGCCTCTAACTATGGCTACACCTTC.

The genes are TRBV25-1 and TRBJ1-1; possibly TRBD1 for D (6 bases). CDR1 is MGHDK, CDR2 SYGVNS, per germline. The CDR3 sequence is 12 residues long. V lost 4 bases to trimming and J lost 8 bases, with 11 bases between them. In DNA form, the CDR3 reads TGTGCCAGCAGTGGGACAGCAACAGAAGCTTTCTTT. This sequence encodes CASSGTATEAFF.